Following are 14 T cell receptor beta chains from one sample sequenced in a study of T-cell reconstitution after alpha-beta-depleted transplantation in children (dated by TCRdb to about 2016). Library creation used PCR. This sample was sequenced with an Illumina HiSeq 2500. TCR library preparation used molecular barcoding, with unique molecular identifiers applied to normalize quantification of the TCRbeta repertoire. TCRdb took the public reads, trimmed them with fastp at Q25, ran MiXCR for clone calling and kept in-frame beta chains. All rows with the same CDR3 protein become a single entry with the most common DNA and genes. The sample table holds some 500,000 distinct CDR3 sequences, of which approximately 29% were seen once. Approximately 2.3% of the sample is taken by the ten largest. Sequencing used PBMCs from the stem cell graft donor, obtained from the stem cell graft. The receptors derive from a human donor who donated a stem cell graft to a child with aplastic anemia.

The rearrangement links TRBV6-2 or TRBV6-3 to TRBJ2-2; the D is unclear. The CDR3 spans 13 residues. Deletions cut 6 bases from V and 5 bases from J, with 10 bases between. Germline V gives CDR1 MNHEY, CDR2 SVGEGT. The CDR3 bases are TGTGCCAGCAGCCTCGGACCGACCGGGGAGCTGTTTTTT. Its translation is CASSLGPTGELFF.

This clonotype showed up just a few times. The chain is built from TRBV12-3 or TRBV12-4 and TRBJ1-2; D might be TRBD1 (6 bases). CDR3 length: 16 amino acids. Trimming cost V 7 bases and J 0 bases, with 18 bases left between them. CDR3 nucleotide sequence: TGTGCCAGCATCCTTACCGGGACAAGAGCTAACTATGGCTACACCTTC. This translates into CASILTGTRANYGYTF.

This chain uses TRBV7-9 with TRBJ2-1, with 10 bases matching TRBD2. The V segment lost 4 bases and the J segment 5 bases; nucleotides outside the gene matches: 5. This CDR3 spans 15 amino acids. In germline, CDR1 is SEHNR, CDR2 FQNEAQ (reference sequence). The CDR3 loop reads CASSSGTSVHNEQFF. The DNA of the CDR3 is TGTGCCAGCAGCTCAGGGACTAGCGTTCACAATGAGCAGTTCTTC.

The chain is built from TRBV29-1 and TRBJ2-3; D is perhaps TRBD2 (5 bases). The V end lost 2 bases, the J end lost 14 bases, and 20 bases lay between the germline ends. CDR3 length: 13 residues. From germline, CDR1 is SQVTM and CDR2 ANQGSEA. CDR3 in DNA: TGCAGCGTTGAATCCAGCGGCCCTCTAAGGCTGTATTTT. Protein: CSVESSGPLRLYF.

The J gene is TRBJ1-3, the V gene TRBV29-1; D remains unclear. The V gene lost 4 bases and the J gene lost 9 bases, with 16 bases spanning the gap. Germline assignment: CDR1 SQVTM and CDR2 ANQGSEA. The CDR3 has 13 residues. The CDR3 loop reads CSVARRIPGTIYF. Written as DNA, the CDR3 is TGCAGCGTTGCGAGGAGAATTCCGGGCACCATATATTTT.

V and J are TRBV18 and TRBJ2-7; a possible D gene is TRBD2 (6 bases). This CDR3 is 14 amino acids long. Germline CDR1 and CDR2: KGHSH and LQKENI. The V and J ends lost 3 bases and 3 bases respectively, with 12 bases between them. CDR3 region: CASSPSLAHYEQYF. CDR3 nucleotide sequence: TGTGCCAGCTCACCCTCGCTAGCGCACTACGAGCAGTACTTC. The whole variable domain, remainder taken from reference TRBV18 and TRBJ2-7, is NAGVMQNPRHLVRRRGQEARLRCSPMKGHSHVYWYRQLPEEGLKFMVYLQKENIIDESGMPKERFSAEFPKEGPSILRIQQVVRGDSAAYFCASSPSLAHYEQYFGPGTRLTVT.

This clonotype turned up a few times. V is TRBV6-2 or TRBV6-3 and J is TRBJ2-1, with TRBD1 matching over 7 bases. The V and J ends lost 4 bases and 4 bases, in that order; junction bases with no gene match: 7. Germline CDR1 MNHEY, CDR2 SVGEGT. The CDR3 has 15 residues. Here the CDR3 reads CASSLNRGQYNEQFF. For the CDR3, the DNA is TGTGCCAGCAGTTTAAACAGGGGTCAATACAATGAGCAGTTCTTC.

V usage is TRBV5-1 and J usage is TRBJ2-7; possibly TRBD1 for D (6 bases). The length of the CDR3 is 13 residues. The germline CDR1 and CDR2 sequences are SGHRS and YFSETQ. Trimming took off 3 bases at V and 6 bases at J, with 13 bases between the two ends. CDR3 region: CASSWGQGAEQYV. The DNA of the CDR3 is TGCGCCAGCAGCTGGGGGCAGGGAGCCGAGCAGTACGTC.

This chain connects TRBV5-1 to TRBJ2-2; maybe TRBD2 (5 bases). The germline gives CDR1 SGHRS, CDR2 YFSETQ. With 4 bases removed from V and 5 bases from J, the gap between germline ends came to 12 bases. CDR3 size: 14 residues. CDR3 loop: CASSTGPGTGELFF. The CDR3 DNA sequence: TGCGCCAGCAGCACTGGCCCGGGGACCGGGGAGCTGTTTTTT.

The chain links TRBV5-4 to TRBJ2-7, with 8 nucleotides matching TRBD1. V shed 3 bases and J 0 bases; nucleotides not matched to a gene: 5. CDR3 length: 15 amino acids. Germline CDR1 is SGHNT and CDR2 is YYREEE (reference sequence). The CDR3 DNA is TGTGCCAGCAGCTCGGACAGGGCCCTCTCCTACGAGCAGTACTTC. This gives the protein CASSSDRALSYEQYF. The entire variable domain, with the rest obtained from reference TRBV5-4 and TRBJ2-7, is as follows: ETGVTQSPTHLIKTRGQQVTLRCSSQSGHNTVSWYQQALGQGPQFIFQYYREEENGRGNFPPRFSGLQFPNYSSELNVNALELDDSALYLCASSSDRALSYEQYFGPGTRLTVT.

The genes are TRBV18 and TRBJ2-2; the match to TRBD1 covers 8 bases. The CDR3 length is 16 residues. V was clipped by 4 bases and J by 4 bases; unmatched bases: 8. The V gene's germline CDR1 is KGHSH and CDR2 LQKENI. The CDR3 DNA sequence: TGTGCCAGCTCACGCGGACAGGGTCGGGGCACCGGGGAGCTGTTTTTT. Translated, it gives CASSRGQGRGTGELFF.

The rearrangement joins TRBV11-3 to TRBJ1-1; no definite D call. CDR1 and CDR2 from the germline V gene are SGHNT and YENEEA. The CDR3 extends over 12 amino acids. Trimming stripped 2 bases from V and 8 bases from J, with 9 bases between. CDR3 DNA sequence: TGTGCCAGCAGCTTAAATCAGCAGGAAGCTTTCTTT. Its protein is CASSLNQQEAFF. The full variable domain, in which reference TRBV11-3 and TRBJ1-1 provide the parts outside the CDR3, is EAGVVQSPRYKIIEKKQPVAFWCNPISGHNTLYWYLQNLGQGPELLIRYENEEAVDDSQLPKDRFSAERLKGVDSTLKIQPAELGDSAVYLCASSLNQQEAFFGQGTRLTVV.

The rearrangement links TRBV7-2 to TRBJ2-7; 7 positions agree with TRBD1. CDR3 length equals 17 residues. Trimming removed 5 bases from V and 0 bases from J; junction bases left unmatched: 13. CDR1 and CDR2 (germline): SGHTA, FQGNSA. The chain's CDR3 is CASSRYPGTDDSYEQYV. The CDR3 DNA is TGTGCCAGCAGCCGCTATCCCGGGACAGACGACTCCTACGAGCAGTACGTC.

This clonotype has more than one count but fewer than ten. This chain links TRBV30 with TRBJ1-4; D unresolved. Germline values: CDR1 GTSNPN, CDR2 SVGIG (reference sequence). Trimming stripped 3 bases from V and 5 bases from J, with 10 bases between. This CDR3 is built from 13 residues. CDR3 sequence reads: CAWSESLNEKLFF. The CDR3 DNA follows: TGTGCCTGGAGCGAAAGCCTAAATGAAAAACTGTTTTTT.